Presented here are 24 T cell receptor beta chains from one specimen sequenced in a study of blood T cell repertoires in COVID-19. Some clones are missing from TCRdb's copy, which holds only in-frame ones; the method was immunoSEQ multiplex PCR. The data contain roughly 380,000 clones, around 91% of them seen just once; the ten biggest clones take up under 2%. Input material: peripheral blood. The receptors derive from a woman aged 40 to 50 with COVID-19, enrolled during active disease.

J is TRBJ2-3 and V is TRBV5-4; D perhaps matches TRBD2 (6 bases). The germline V gene has CDR1 SGHNT and CDR2 YYREEE (reference sequence). The CDR3 loop spans 13 amino acids. Trimming pared 7 bases from V and 1 base from J, leaving 10 bases between. The CDR3 region is CASGPGGTDTQYF. CDR3 in DNA: TGTGCCAGCGGCCCGGGGGGCACAGATACGCAGTATTTT.

V gene TRBV6-1 combines with J gene TRBJ1-2, with 8 bases matching TRBD1. Trimming removed 4 bases from V and 2 bases from J; junction bases left unmatched: 15. The CDR3 sequence is 18 residues long. In germline, CDR1 is MNHNS, CDR2 SASEGT. The chain's CDR3 is CASSARGGGQGGNYGYTF. Written as DNA, the CDR3 is TGTGCCAGCAGTGCCAGGGGGGGAGGACAGGGAGGCAACTATGGCTACACCTTC.

V usage is TRBV18 and J usage is TRBJ2-5; 9 nucleotides match TRBD1. The CDR3 length is 15 residues. Germline CDR1 KGHSH, CDR2 LQKENI. Germline trimming cut 3 bases from V and 4 bases from J; bases unmatched to any gene: 6. The CDR3 DNA follows: TGTGCCAGCTCACCCAGGACAGGGGCGGGAGAGACCCAGTACTTC. It specifies CASSPRTGAGETQYF.

The chain uses TRBV4-1 and TRBJ2-7; TRBD1 is a possible D gene (6 bases). The CDR3 is made up of 14 amino acids. Germline CDR1 is MGHRA and CDR2 is YSYEKL. V was pared by 8 bases and J by 0 bases, with 14 bases between. CDR3 region: CASSLTGDSYEQYF. In DNA form, the CDR3 reads TGCGCCAGCTCATTGACAGGTGACTCCTACGAGCAGTACTTC.

The chain is built from TRBV2 and TRBJ1-1; D is unresolved. The V end was cut by 6 bases, the J end by 0 bases, with 11 bases between. The CDR3 is made up of 14 amino acids. Germline lookup yields CDR1 SNHLY and CDR2 FYNNEI. In DNA, the CDR3 is TGTGCCAGCAGGGTCACAGACATGAACACTGAAGCTTTCTTT. Its protein product is CASRVTDMNTEAFF. Based on the CDR3 plus reference TRBV2 and TRBJ1-1, the full variable domain is EPEVTQTPSHQVTQMGQEVILRCVPISNHLYFYWYRQILGQKVEFLVSFYNNEISEKSEIFDDQFSVERPDGSNFTLKIRSTKLEDSAMYFCASRVTDMNTEAFFGQGTRLTVV.

J is TRBJ2-3 and V is TRBV27; D remains ambiguous. The CDR3 has 14 residues. Germline lookup yields CDR1 MNHEY and CDR2 SMNVEV (reference sequence). V shed 2 bases and J shed 0 bases, with 6 bases lying between them. The chain's CDR3 is CASSLKRSTDTQYF. The CDR3 bases are TGTGCCAGCAGTTTAAAGCGAAGCACAGATACGCAGTATTTT.

V and J are TRBV30 and TRBJ2-1; perhaps TRBD1 as D (6 bases). CDR3 length: 13 residues. CDR1 GTSNPN and CDR2 SVGIG come from the germline V gene (reference sequence). Trimming took 5 bases from V and 0 from J, leaving 8 bases between them. Written as DNA, the CDR3 is TGTGCCTGGTGGACAGCCTCCTACAATGAGCAGTTCTTC. Its protein is CAWWTASYNEQFF.

In its sample, this clone was seen a few times. The CDR3 DNA follows: TGTGCCAGCAGTGGATGGACAGGCACTAACTATGGCTACACCTTC. Protein sequence: CASSGWTGTNYGYTF. The gene calls are TRBV27 and TRBJ1-2, with TRBD1 identical over 7 bases. The germline gives CDR1 MNHEY, CDR2 SMNVEV (reference sequence). V gave up 5 bases and J gave up 0 bases; unmatched junction bases: 6. The CDR3 runs to 15 residues.

The chain carries TRBV2 and TRBJ1-2; 9 nucleotides line up with TRBD1. This CDR3 has 16 residues. In germline, CDR1 is SNHLY, CDR2 FYNNEI. Trimming removed 10 bases from V and 2 bases from J; junction bases left unmatched: 14. CDR3 sequence (DNA): TGTGCCACCCGTCCCGGGACAGGGAGAAGAAACTATGGCTACACCTTC. This sequence encodes CATRPGTGRRNYGYTF.

The V gene is TRBV28, the J gene TRBJ2-1; perhaps TRBD1 as D (6 bases). Deletions cut 2 bases from V and 4 bases from J, with 9 bases between. This CDR3 spans 14 amino acids. CDR1 and CDR2 (germline): MDHEN, SYDVKM. CDR3 DNA sequence: TGTGCCAGCAGTTTAATCACAGGGTACAATGAGCAGTTCTTC. It translates to CASSLITGYNEQFF. The complete variable domain, with remaining parts taken from reference TRBV28 and TRBJ2-1, reads DVKVTQSSRYLVKRTGEKVFLECVQDMDHENMFWYRQDPGLGLRLIYFSYDVKMKEKGDIPEGYSVSREKKERFSLILESASTNQTSMYLCASSLITGYNEQFFGPGTRLTVL.

This sequence joins TRBV27 and TRBJ2-4; tentatively, D is TRBD2 (6 bases). CDR1 is MNHEY and CDR2 is SMNVEV in the germline V gene (reference sequence). CDR3 length: 16 residues. Deletions cut 6 bases from V and 0 bases from J, with 15 bases between. The CDR3 here is CASSFGAGLAKNIQYF. CDR3 in DNA: TGTGCCAGCAGCTTCGGTGCGGGACTAGCCAAAAACATTCAGTACTTC.

The chain employs TRBV7-2 and TRBJ2-3, with TRBD2 as a possible D gene (6 bases). The V and J ends lost 5 bases and 0 bases respectively, with 9 bases between them. Germline loops: CDR1 SGHTA, CDR2 FQGNSA. This CDR3 comprises 14 residues. Here the CDR3 reads CASSRDFSTDTQYF. DNA for the CDR3: TGTGCCAGCAGCCGGGACTTTAGCACAGATACGCAGTATTTT.

This sequence joins TRBV30 and TRBJ1-4, with 9 nucleotides matching TRBD1. The ends lost 2 bases at V and 5 bases at J; junction bases unmatched: 3. The CDR3 is 14 residues long. Per the germline V gene, CDR1 is GTSNPN and CDR2 is SVGIG (reference sequence). CDR3 region: CAWSTGQGNEKLFF. The CDR3 DNA follows: TGTGCCTGGAGTACGGGACAGGGAAATGAAAAACTGTTTTTT.

The genes are TRBV7-9 and TRBJ2-7, with D uncertain. Trimming took off 1 base at V and 3 bases at J, with 10 bases between the two ends. The CDR3 covers 14 residues. Germline V gene data show CDR1 as SEHNR and CDR2 as FQNEAQ (reference sequence). The CDR3: CASSLGGQLYEQYF. CDR3 DNA sequence: TGTGCCAGCAGCTTAGGAGGTCAGCTCTACGAGCAGTACTTC.

The chain uses TRBV6-2 or TRBV6-3 and TRBJ1-1, with unresolved D. V lost 5 bases, J lost 0 bases, and 13 bases lay in between. The CDR3 has 15 residues. Germline values: CDR1 MNHEY, CDR2 SVGEGT. CDR3 in amino acids: CASSRPGELNTEAFF. CDR3 in DNA: TGTGCCAGCAGTCGACCCGGGGAGCTGAACACTGAAGCTTTCTTT.

The gene calls are TRBV7-8 and TRBJ1-1; 8 bases agree with TRBD1. Germline trimming cut 2 bases from V and 9 bases from J; bases unmatched to any gene: 5. Germline V gene data show CDR1 as SGHVS and CDR2 as FQNEAQ. The CDR3 has 13 residues. CDR3 bases: TGTGCCAGCAGCTTACAACGGACAGGGAAAGCTTTCTTT. Protein sequence: CASSLQRTGKAFF.

The chain uses TRBV24-1 and TRBJ1-1; TRBD1 is a possible D gene (6 bases). The germline gives CDR1 KGHDR, CDR2 SFDVKD. The CDR3 loop spans 15 amino acids. Trimming stripped 7 bases from V and 0 bases from J, with 14 bases between. The CDR3 reads CATSPLDRMNTEAFF. In nucleotides, the CDR3 is TGTGCCACCAGCCCCCTGGACAGAATGAACACTGAAGCTTTCTTT.

The CDR3 nucleotides read TGTGCCAGCAGCTTAGACAGGAGGGCCTACGAGCAGTACTTC. This codes for CASSLDRRAYEQYF. The chain carries TRBV7-2 and TRBJ2-7; D may be TRBD2 (6 bases). Germline-derived CDR1 and CDR2 are SGHTA and FQGNSA. The V end lost 1 base, the J end lost 2 bases, and 9 bases lay between the germline ends. The CDR3 covers 14 residues.

The rearrangement uses TRBV5-4 and TRBJ2-1; TRBD2 matches 10 bases. This CDR3 has 16 amino acids. After removal of 7 bases from V and 7 bases from J, the junction contained 14 bases not matched to a gene. Germline V gives CDR1 SGHNT, CDR2 YYREEE (reference sequence). CDR3 sequence: CASLGSSGRAGNEQFF. DNA for the CDR3: TGTGCCAGCTTGGGTTCAAGCGGGAGGGCGGGGAATGAGCAGTTCTTC.

The chain combines TRBV24-1 with TRBJ1-5, with 7 nucleotides matching TRBD1. CDR1 is KGHDR, CDR2 SFDVKD, per germline. The CDR3 consists of 14 residues. V gave up 4 bases and J gave up 4 bases; unmatched junction bases: 3. CDR3 bases: TGTGCCACCAGTGACGTACAGGGGAATCAGCCCCAGCATTTT. Amino acid sequence: CATSDVQGNQPQHF.

The V call is TRBV27, the J call TRBJ1-3; a possible D gene is TRBD1 (5 bases). CDR1 and CDR2 from the germline V gene are MNHEY and SMNVEV (reference sequence). The V end lost 3 bases, the J end lost 0 bases, and 12 bases lay between the germline ends. This CDR3 is 16 amino acids long. The CDR3 loop reads CASSFTGEASGNTIYF. The CDR3 coding sequence is TGTGCCAGCAGTTTTACGGGGGAGGCCTCTGGAAACACCATATATTTT.

The count of this clone is one. The chain carries TRBV5-6 and TRBJ2-1; D is unclear. The germline V gene encodes CDR1 SGHDT and CDR2 YYEEEE. The CDR3 extends over 12 amino acids. V lost 1 base, J lost 8 bases, and 7 bases lay in between. The CDR3 DNA sequence: TGTGCCAGCAGCTTGTTTTTCGATGAGCAGTTCTTC. Protein: CASSLFFDEQFF.

The CDR3, as DNA: TGTGCCAGCAGTTTGCGCAGGGGGCTAGGTACTGAAGCTTTCTTT. Protein sequence: CASSLRRGLGTEAFF. The chain is built from TRBV28 and TRBJ1-1; 8 bases agree with TRBD1. The V gene's germline CDR1 is MDHEN and CDR2 SYDVKM. CDR3 size: 15 residues. V lost 3 bases to trimming and J lost 5 bases; unmatched junction nucleotides: 8.

This chain links TRBV13 with TRBJ2-2; 9 nucleotides line up with TRBD1. Germline values: CDR1 PRHDT, CDR2 FYEKMQ (reference sequence). The trim removed 5 bases at V and 5 bases at J, leaving 9 bases unmatched. This CDR3 region has 16 residues. CDR3 DNA: TGTGCCAGCAGCCCGGGGACAGGGCGAAAAACCGGGGAGCTGTTTTTT. It specifies CASSPGTGRKTGELFF.